Listed below are T cell receptor beta chains from one sample, sequenced in a study of cytomegalovirus exposure and HLA in healthy donors. The data were produced by immunoSEQ multiplex PCR, yet TCRdb's version contains in-frame clones alone and is incomplete. The sample records more than 150,000 clones, approximately 84% being singletons. Source material: PBMCs. The receptor source for this set is a boy between 10 and 17 years old in good health and CMV-seronegative. Both conserved end residues are part of each CDR3. D genes are given only for firm matches. Clone size, where shown, is once, few, many, or a class for clones that have expanded.

d_gene,j_gene,abundance,v_gene,CDR3nt,CDR3aa
TRBD2,TRBJ2-7,once,TRBV10-2,TGCGCCAGCGGGGAAGCGGGGCCCTACGAGCAGTACTTC,CASGEAGPYEQYF
-,TRBJ1-2,-,TRBV2,TGTGCCAGCAGTGACGAAACCGCACTAAACGACAGGATTGAGGGCTACACCTTC,CASSDETALNDRIEGYTF
TRBD1,TRBJ2-7,once,TRBV5-6,TGTGCCAGCAGCTTAGGGACAGGGTTCTACGAGCAGTACTTC,CASSLGTGFYEQYF
TRBD1,TRBJ2-2,-,TRBV7-9,TGTGCCAGCTGGGGGACAGTCCTTTATGACACCGGGGAGCTGTTTTTT,CASWGTVLYDTGELFF
-,TRBJ1-1,-,TRBV19,TGTGCCAGTAGTATTGAGGGAGGGTGGACTGAAGCTTTCTTT,CASSIEGGWTEAFF
-,TRBJ2-7,-,TRBV5-4,TGTGCCAGCAGCTTGTGGGGGGGCCTCGAGCAGTACTTC,CASSLWGGLEQYF
TRBD1,TRBJ1-5,-,TRBV28,TGTGCCAGCAGTTTTTTGGGACAGGGGGCGAGTCAGCCCCAGCATTTT,CASSFLGQGASQPQHF
-,TRBJ1-3,-,TRBV29-1,TGCAGCGTTGAAGGGGTGGGAGGGGTCGTCTCTGGAAACACCATATATTTT,CSVEGVGGVVSGNTIYF
-,TRBJ1-2,-,TRBV9,TGTGCCAGCAGCGTAGCCCCCAGCGGTAACTATGGCTACACCTTC,CASSVAPSGNYGYTF
-,TRBJ1-2,-,TRBV7-3,TGTGCCAGCAGCTTAACCACCCGGGTGAGGAACTATGGCTACACCTTC,CASSLTTRVRNYGYTF
-,TRBJ2-7,few,TRBV5-1,TGCGCCAGCAGCCAACAGATATCCTACGAGCAGTACTTC,CASSQQISYEQYF
-,TRBJ2-1,few,TRBV9,TGTGCCAGCAGCGGGGTAGGAGAGAGCTCCTACAATGAGCAGTTCTTC,CASSGVGESSYNEQFF
TRBD2,TRBJ2-1,-,TRBV30,TGTGCCTGGAGTGCGGTAGCGGGAGGAGGGTACAATGAGCAGTTCTTC,CAWSAVAGGGYNEQFF
-,TRBJ2-7,-,TRBV11-2,TGTGCCAGCAGCTCTAGAGCCATCACCTACGAGCAGTACTTC,CASSSRAITYEQYF
-,TRBJ2-1,once,TRBV30,TGTGCCTGGAGTGTTTGGCAGGACAATGAGCAGTTCTTC,CAWSVWQDNEQFF
-,TRBJ2-5,-,TRBV19,TGTGCCAGTAGCCGAAACCTTAGAGGAAATACGGAGACCCAGTACTTC,CASSRNLRGNTETQYF
-,TRBJ2-5,-,TRBV14,TGTGCCAGCAGCTTAGATCGGGAGTTTGAGAAGACCCAGTACTTC,CASSLDREFEKTQYF
TRBD1,TRBJ2-1,-,TRBV19,TGTGCCAGTAGCCGGACAGGGCCGAATGAGCAGTTCTTC,CASSRTGPNEQFF
-,TRBJ1-1,-,TRBV19,TGTGCCAGTACCGGGGGGGCTGAAGCTTTCTTT,CASTGGAEAFF
-,TRBJ1-1,-,TRBV25-1,TGTGCCAGCACCTGGGCCCTTGAAGCTTTCTTT,CASTWALEAFF
-,TRBJ2-7,-,TRBV6-6,TGTGCCAGCAGTAGACAGACCTACGAGCAGTACTTC,CASSRQTYEQYF
-,TRBJ1-6,-,TRBV7-2,TGTGCCAGCAGCGAAAGACGGATGGGGAGCGGCTCACCCCTCCACTTT,CASSERRMGSGSPLHF
-,TRBJ2-7,-,TRBV10-3,TGTGCCATCAGTGAGACAGGTTCCCCCGGGGGCTCCTACGAGCAGTACTTC,CAISETGSPGGSYEQYF
TRBD1,TRBJ1-2,-,TRBV9,TGTGCCAGCAGCGAGGGGGCGTTTACCTATGGCTACACCTTC,CASSEGAFTYGYTF
-,TRBJ1-1,-,TRBV28,TGTGCCAGCAGTGCCCGTGGGGGGGTGGGCGGCACTGAAGCTTTCTTT,CASSARGGVGGTEAFF
-,TRBJ1-2,-,TRBV9,TGTGCCAGCAGCGGAGGAGGGAACTATGGCTACACCTTC,CASSGGGNYGYTF
TRBD1,TRBJ2-2,-,TRBV7-9,TGTGCCAGCAGCCGGACAGGTAGCACCGGGGAGCTGTTTTTT,CASSRTGSTGELFF
TRBD2,TRBJ2-1,-,TRBV5-1,TGCGCCAGCAGCTTGTCGGCTAGCGGTGCGTACAATGAGCAGTTCTTC,CASSLSASGAYNEQFF
TRBD1,TRBJ1-2,few,TRBV29-1,TGCAGCGTTAGCAGACAGGGAGCCTATGGCTACACCTTC,CSVSRQGAYGYTF
-,TRBJ2-3,once,TRBV21-1,TGTGCCAGCAGCAAACGACAGGGCACAGATACGCAGTATTTT,CASSKRQGTDTQYF
-,TRBJ1-1,-,TRBV27,TGTGCCAGCAGTTTAGCTCCAGGGGTAACTGAAGCTTTCTTT,CASSLAPGVTEAFF
-,TRBJ2-5,-,TRBV5-4,TGTGCCAGCAGCTCCCAGGGTGACGAGACCCAGTACTTC,CASSSQGDETQYF
-,TRBJ1-6,-,TRBV25-1,TGTGCCAGCAGTGAGGTACAGGGTTTGGGACATTCACCCCTCCACTTT,CASSEVQGLGHSPLHF
TRBD1,TRBJ1-1,-,TRBV5-1,TGCGCCAGCAGCTTGGAAGGGACAGGGGCTGAAGCTTTCTTT,CASSLEGTGAEAFF
TRBD1,TRBJ1-4,-,TRBV18,TGTGCCAGCTCACCTTCGGGACAGGGTGGCGAAAAACTGTTTTTT,CASSPSGQGGEKLFF
-,TRBJ2-5,few,TRBV27,TGTGCCAGCAGTTTATTAGACAGCCAAGAGACCCAGTACTTC,CASSLLDSQETQYF
-,TRBJ1-2,-,TRBV19,TGTGCCAGTAGTATGTTCCAGGGTAACTATGGCTACACCTTC,CASSMFQGNYGYTF
TRBD2,TRBJ2-5,-,TRBV27,TGTGCCAGCAGTTTAATCGGGGGGGGAGAGACCCAGTACTTC,CASSLIGGGETQYF
-,TRBJ2-7,-,TRBV27,TGTGCCAGCAGTCTCGCCGGGACGGGGGTCGACGAGCAGTACTTC,CASSLAGTGVDEQYF
TRBD2,TRBJ2-1,-,TRBV30,TGTGCCTGGAGTTTTACGGGACTAGCGTACAATGAGCAGTTCTTC,CAWSFTGLAYNEQFF
-,TRBJ2-1,few,TRBV27,TGTGCCAGCTTCCCTGGCTCTAGCTCCTACAATGAGCAGTTCTTC,CASFPGSSSYNEQFF
-,TRBJ1-1,-,TRBV30,TGTGCCGGGGACAAGGGGGGGACTGAAGCTTTCTTT,CAGDKGGTEAFF
-,TRBJ2-4,-,TRBV7-2,TGTGCCAGCAGCTTAGGTCCCTATCCAGCCAAAAACATTCAGTACTTC,CASSLGPYPAKNIQYF